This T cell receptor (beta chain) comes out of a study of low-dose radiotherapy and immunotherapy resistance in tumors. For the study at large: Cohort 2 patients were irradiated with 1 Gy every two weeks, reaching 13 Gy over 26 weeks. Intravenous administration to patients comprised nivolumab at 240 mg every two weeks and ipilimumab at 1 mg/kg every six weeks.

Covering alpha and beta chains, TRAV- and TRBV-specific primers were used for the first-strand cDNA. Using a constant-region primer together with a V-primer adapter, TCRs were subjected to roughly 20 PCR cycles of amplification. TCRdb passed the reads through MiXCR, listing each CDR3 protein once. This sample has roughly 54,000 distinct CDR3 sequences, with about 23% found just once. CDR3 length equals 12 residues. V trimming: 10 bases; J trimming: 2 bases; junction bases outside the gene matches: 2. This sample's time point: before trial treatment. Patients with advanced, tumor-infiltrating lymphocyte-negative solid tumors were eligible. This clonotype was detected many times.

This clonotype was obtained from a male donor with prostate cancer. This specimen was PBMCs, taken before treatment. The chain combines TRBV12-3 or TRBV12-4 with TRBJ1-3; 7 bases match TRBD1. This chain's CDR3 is CAIQGAGNTIYF. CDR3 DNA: TGTGCCATCCAGGGGGCTGGAAACACCATATATTTT.